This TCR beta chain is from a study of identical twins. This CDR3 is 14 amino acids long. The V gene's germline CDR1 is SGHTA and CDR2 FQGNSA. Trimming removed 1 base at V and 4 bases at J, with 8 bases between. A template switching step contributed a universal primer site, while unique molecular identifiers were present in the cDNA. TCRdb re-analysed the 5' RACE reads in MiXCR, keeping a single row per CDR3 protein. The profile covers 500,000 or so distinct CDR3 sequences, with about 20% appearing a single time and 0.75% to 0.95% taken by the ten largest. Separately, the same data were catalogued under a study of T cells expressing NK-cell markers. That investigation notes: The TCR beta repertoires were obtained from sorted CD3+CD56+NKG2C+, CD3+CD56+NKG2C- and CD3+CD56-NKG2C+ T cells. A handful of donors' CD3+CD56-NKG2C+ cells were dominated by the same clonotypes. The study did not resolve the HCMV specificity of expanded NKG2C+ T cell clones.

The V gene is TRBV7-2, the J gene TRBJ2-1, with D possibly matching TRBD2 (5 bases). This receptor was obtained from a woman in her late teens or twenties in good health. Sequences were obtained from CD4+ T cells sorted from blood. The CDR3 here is CASSLVGGYNEQFF. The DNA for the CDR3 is TGTGCCAGCAGCTTAGTTGGCGGGTACAATGAGCAGTTCTTC.